What follows are 28 T cell receptor beta chains derived from one specimen sequenced in a study of blood T cell repertoires in COVID-19. Sequencing used immunoSEQ multiplex PCR; TCRdb keeps in-frame clones, though not all of them. The sample consists of roughly 300,000 clones, roughly 85% of them appearing once. Specimen: PBMCs or T cells enriched from blood (not recorded which). The source of these receptors is a young woman who had recovered from COVID-19.

The chain links TRBV27 to TRBJ1-2; no clear D. The germline CDR1 and CDR2 sequences are MNHEY and SMNVEV (reference sequence). Deletions cut 0 bases from V and 7 bases from J, with 9 bases between. The CDR3 has 13 amino acids. CDR3 in amino acids: CASSLSASLGYTF. CDR3 sequence (DNA): TGTGCCAGCAGTTTATCGGCCTCTCTTGGCTACACCTTC.

The chain links TRBV5-1 to TRBJ2-7, with a weak D call TRBD1 (5 bases). The V and J ends lost 2 bases and 2 bases respectively, with 11 bases between them. This CDR3 is built from 14 residues. Germline lookup yields CDR1 SGHRS and CDR2 YFSETQ. CDR3 protein: CASSLLRETYEQYF. CDR3 in DNA: TGCGCCAGCAGCTTACTCAGGGAAACCTACGAGCAGTACTTC.

This chain joins TRBV7-9 and TRBJ1-2, with D perhaps matching TRBD1 (5 bases). V was clipped by 5 bases and J by 7 bases, with 11 bases between them. Germline V gene lookup returns CDR1 SEHNR and CDR2 FQNEAQ (reference sequence). This CDR3 comprises 12 residues. Written as DNA, the CDR3 is TGTGCCAGCAGCCAAAGGACAAGTGGCTACACCTTC. Translated, it gives CASSQRTSGYTF.

The CDR3 DNA sequence: TGTGCCAGCAGGGCAGGGGGCACTGAAGCTTTCTTT. It is translated as CASRAGGTEAFF. The chain employs TRBV27 and TRBJ1-1; 7 nucleotides line up with TRBD1. Germline CDR1 and CDR2: MNHEY and SMNVEV (reference sequence). Trimming removed 6 bases from V and 4 bases from J; junction bases left unmatched: 2. CDR3 size: 12 residues.

This clone was seen only once. The chain combines TRBV11-3 with TRBJ2-1; 15 bases align to TRBD2. CDR1 and CDR2 (germline): SGHNT, YENEEA. The CDR3 covers 15 residues. Trimming took 5 bases from V and 7 from J; bases not matched to a gene: 3. The CDR3 spells CASSLGLAGGNEQFF. For the CDR3, the DNA is TGTGCCAGCAGCCTCGGACTAGCGGGGGGGAATGAGCAGTTCTTC.

This clone was detected once. The chain recombines TRBV6-5 with TRBJ1-3, with unresolved D. The CDR3 length is 13 residues. Per the germline V gene, CDR1 is MNHEY and CDR2 is SVGAGI. Trimming pared 6 bases from V and 4 bases from J, leaving 10 bases between. CDR3 nucleotide sequence: TGTGCCAGCAGCGGGGTTAGGGGAAACACCATATATTTT. Encoded protein: CASSGVRGNTIYF.

J is TRBJ2-5 and V is TRBV6-2 or TRBV6-3, with no clear D. V lost 2 bases and J 2 bases, leaving 9 bases between the germline ends. Germline V lookup: CDR1 MNHEY, CDR2 SVGEGT. The CDR3 totals 14 residues. DNA of the CDR3: TGTGCCAGCAGTTACCCGCGCCCGCAAGAGACCCAGTACTTC. Its translation: CASSYPRPQETQYF.

A single count supports this clone. The chain is built from TRBV6-5 and TRBJ1-5; 8 bases are shared with TRBD1. The CDR3 contains 12 residues. Germline CDR1 and CDR2: MNHEY and SVGAGI. Trimming took 8 bases from V and 9 from J; bases not matched to a gene: 6. The CDR3 sequence: CASRQGMGPQHF. The CDR3 DNA is TGTGCCAGCCGACAGGGGATGGGGCCCCAGCATTTT.

The chain links TRBV6-1 to TRBJ1-6; TRBD1 aligns across 8 bases. Germline V gene lookup returns CDR1 MNHNS and CDR2 SASEGT. J gave up 9 bases and V 3 bases, and 4 bases lay outside the gene matches. This CDR3 is 14 amino acids long. The CDR3 sequence: CASSDAGGGSPLHF. CDR3 nucleotide sequence: TGTGCCAGCAGTGACGCAGGGGGCGGTTCACCCCTCCACTTT.

V and J are TRBV19 and TRBJ1-2; maybe TRBD1 (5 bases). Trimming cost V 3 bases and J 4 bases, with 18 bases left between them. In germline, CDR1 is LNHDA, CDR2 SQIVND (reference sequence). The CDR3 loop spans 16 amino acids. The CDR3 bases are TGTGCCAGTAGTATGTCGGCGCCGGGGGGGACCTATGGCTACACCTTC. Protein: CASSMSAPGGTYGYTF.

With regard to this clone: Relative to the germline gene, one junction end is altered; a read error may explain this. The chain uses TRBV7-7 and TRBJ2-5; possible D gene TRBD2, 6 bases. There are 16 residues in the CDR3. Looked up from germline, CDR1 is SSHAT and CDR2 is FNYEAQ (reference sequence). Here the CDR3 reads CASSLGGGVRQETQYF. CDR3 sequence (DNA): TGTGCTAGCAGCTTGGGTGGCGGGGTGCGCCAAGAGACCCAGTACTTC.

J is TRBJ1-1 and V is TRBV15, with D perhaps matching TRBD1 (5 bases). The CDR3 covers 14 residues. Germline V gene sequence: CDR1 LNHNV, CDR2 YYDKDF (reference sequence). Deletions cut 0 bases from V and 3 bases from J, with 8 bases between. DNA for the CDR3: TGTGCCACCAGCAGAGATCGACAGTACACTGAAGCTTTCTTT. Its translation: CATSRDRQYTEAFF.

This chain joins TRBV24-1 and TRBJ2-3; D might be TRBD2 (5 bases). Between the trimmed V and J ends, which lost 4 bases and 8 bases, there was a span of 18 bases. The CDR3 runs 15 residues. Per the germline V gene, CDR1 is KGHDR and CDR2 is SFDVKD. The CDR3 loop reads CATSDPTTASGTQYF. The DNA of the CDR3 is TGTGCCACCAGTGACCCGACAACGGCGAGCGGTACGCAGTATTTT.

This clone was recorded only once. The chain links TRBV5-6 to TRBJ1-1; TRBD1 matches at 8 bases. The CDR3 is made up of 16 amino acids. Germline CDR1 and CDR2: SGHDT and YYEEEE. With V trimmed by 2 bases and J by 1 base, 7 bases remained unmatched. The CDR3 sequence is CASSFARTGRNTEAFF. The CDR3 nucleotides read TGTGCCAGCAGCTTTGCCCGGACAGGGAGGAACACTGAAGCTTTCTTT.

The chain links TRBV7-8 to TRBJ1-1; D possibly corresponds to TRBD1 (6 bases). Germline V lookup: CDR1 SGHVS, CDR2 FQNEAQ. The CDR3 has 16 residues. The ends were cut back, 5 bases at V and 3 bases at J, with 19 bases in the middle. The CDR3 DNA sequence: TGTGCCAGCAGCCCTAGGGGGTTCGTAGGGGACACTGAAGCTTTCTTT. Translated, it gives CASSPRGFVGDTEAFF.

The chain combines TRBV3-1 (or the pseudogene TRBV3-2) with TRBJ1-2; no firm D call. Looked up from germline, CDR1 is LGHDT and CDR2 is YNNKEL (reference sequence). The CDR3 covers 14 residues. V was cut by 4 bases and J by 4 bases, with 13 bases left in between. The CDR3 spells CASSPPRGSYGYTF. In DNA, the CDR3 is TGTGCCAGCAGCCCCCCCCGGGGAAGCTATGGCTACACCTTC.

The rearrangement links TRBV18 to TRBJ1-1; D may be TRBD1 (6 bases). V gave up 2 bases and J gave up 4 bases, with 14 bases separating them. Germline V CDR1 and CDR2: KGHSH, LQKENI. The CDR3 is made up of 15 amino acids. CDR3 region: CASSPGARGATEAFF. The CDR3 DNA reads as TGTGCCAGCTCACCAGGGGCCAGGGGCGCCACTGAAGCTTTCTTT.

The V and J genes are TRBV19 and TRBJ1-1; D is perhaps TRBD1 (6 bases). The CDR3 is 16 residues long. The germline V gene has CDR1 LNHDA and CDR2 SQIVND (reference sequence). V was pared by 3 bases and J by 1 base, with 15 bases between. The CDR3 DNA sequence: TGTGCCAGTAGTATTCCAGGACAGAAACGGAACACTGAAGCTTTCTTT. Translating gives CASSIPGQKRNTEAFF.

The chain carries TRBV18 and TRBJ2-3; weak D call: TRBD2 (5 bases). Germline CDR1 reads KGHSH; CDR2 reads LQKENI. Between the trimmed V and J ends, which lost 0 bases and 0 bases, there was a span of 13 bases. This CDR3 contains 17 residues. The CDR3 nucleotides read TGTGCCAGCTCACCACCGGCGCAGACTACTAGCACAGATACGCAGTATTTT. Its translation is CASSPPAQTTSTDTQYF.

The rearrangement joins TRBV5-4 to TRBJ2-5; D remains unclear. The V end lost 0 bases, the J end lost 6 bases, and 9 bases lay between the germline ends. Germline V CDR1 and CDR2: SGHNT, YYREEE (reference sequence). CDR3 length equals 13 residues. CDR3 protein: CASSLELPQTQYF. The CDR3 DNA reads TGTGCCAGCAGCTTGGAACTCCCCCAGACCCAGTACTTC. Full variable domain (rest looked up from reference TRBV5-4 and TRBJ2-5): ETGVTQSPTHLIKTRGQQVTLRCSSQSGHNTVSWYQQALGQGPQFIFQYYREEENGRGNFPPRFSGLQFPNYSSELNVNALELDDSALYLCASSLELPQTQYFGPGTRLLVL.

This rearrangement joins TRBV15 to TRBJ1-1; D perhaps matches TRBD1 (5 bases). Germline CDR1 LNHNV, CDR2 YYDKDF (reference sequence). V gave up 3 bases and J gave up 4 bases, with 15 bases separating them. This CDR3 is 15 amino acids long. CDR3: CATSRPLGGSTEAFF. CDR3 DNA sequence: TGTGCCACCAGCAGGCCGCTGGGGGGTAGCACTGAAGCTTTCTTT.

This clone showed up just once. The chain uses TRBV12-3 or TRBV12-4 and TRBJ2-7, with 7 positions matching TRBD1. Trimming took 6 bases from V and 6 from J; bases not matched to a gene: 8. This CDR3 has 13 residues. The CDR3 region has the DNA TGTGCCAGCAGCCGGAGACAGGGTAGCGAGCAGTACTTC. Translated: CASSRRQGSEQYF.

J is TRBJ2-1 and V is TRBV14; D possibly corresponds to TRBD2 (7 bases). Germline V gene data show CDR1 as SGHDN and CDR2 as FVKESK. The CDR3 has 15 amino acids. The V gene lost 4 bases and the J gene lost 6 bases, with 16 bases spanning the gap. CDR3 nucleotide sequence: TGTGCCAGCAGCCTCGGAAGGGGGGGGGTCAATGAGCAGTTCTTC. Translation gives CASSLGRGGVNEQFF.

The V gene is TRBV7-2, the J gene TRBJ1-6; D unclear. V lost 2 bases, J lost 2 bases, and 10 bases lay in between. There are 16 residues in the CDR3. Germline CDR1 SGHTA, CDR2 FQGNSA. In DNA form, the CDR3 reads TGTGCCAGCAGCTTATCGGCCACTACCTATAATTCACCCCTCCACTTT. This encodes CASSLSATTYNSPLHF.

V is TRBV24-1 and J is TRBJ1-2; tentatively, D is TRBD1 (6 bases). The CDR3 covers 13 residues. The V and J ends lost 4 bases and 7 bases respectively, with 12 bases between them. Germline V gene data show CDR1 as KGHDR and CDR2 as SFDVKD. CDR3 nucleotides: TGTGCCACCAGTGAATGGGGGGGGGCTGGCTACACCTTC. It yields the protein CATSEWGGAGYTF.

V gene TRBV7-6 combines with J gene TRBJ1-3, with D uncertain. The CDR3 is made up of 18 amino acids. Trimming shortened V by 5 bases and J by 0 bases, and 20 bases separated the two germline ends. Germline loops: CDR1 SGHVS, CDR2 FNYEAQ. CDR3 coding DNA: TGTGCCAGCAGCCTTAAGGAGGGCTTAGCGAGCTCTGGAAACACCATATATTTT. This translates into CASSLKEGLASSGNTIYF.

Concerning this clone: The junction differs from germline at one of its ends, possibly a read error. The rearrangement uses TRBV7-3 and TRBJ1-1; 9 bases align to TRBD1. CDR1 and CDR2 from the germline V gene are SGHTA and FQGTGA. CDR3 length: 16 residues. The CDR3 here is CASSLKEQGAYTEAFF. Written as DNA, the CDR3 is TGTGCCAGCAGTTTAAAGGAACAGGGGGCCTACACTGAAGCTTTCTTT.

In its sample, this clone was seen once. The chain recombines TRBV4-1 with TRBJ2-7; TRBD2 aligns across 9 bases. This CDR3 has 15 residues. Germline assignment: CDR1 MGHRA and CDR2 YSYEKL. The J segment lost 9 bases and the V segment lost 0 bases, leaving 9 bases of the junction unmatched. The CDR3 loop is CASSQDRLAGNRQYF. The CDR3 DNA is TGCGCCAGCAGCCAAGATAGGCTAGCGGGGAATAGGCAGTACTTC.